The 25 T cell receptor beta chains in this list originate from one sample, sequenced in a study of T cells in Graves' hyperthyroidism and ophthalmopathy. Amplified regions were TCR beta CDR3 sequences from RNA transcripts. A first-round RT-PCR of the TCR CDR3 used the HTBI primer set. TCRdb reprocessed the multiplex PCR reads with MiXCR, giving one entry per CDR3 protein. This sample has 500,000 to 600,000 distinct CDR3 sequences; 15% to 20% occur once, and the top ten carry over 45%. Material for sequencing was blood. The receptors were sampled from a man aged 35-49 years with Graves' ophthalmopathy.

As to this clonotype: A clone one base away is much larger, so this may be a read error. The V and J genes are TRBV5-1 and TRBJ2-3; 9 bases are a match to TRBD1. Germline CDR1 is SGHRS and CDR2 is YFSETQ. J lost 1 base, V lost 3 bases, and 6 bases had no gene match. CDR3 size: 16 residues. Written as DNA, the CDR3 is TGCGCCAGCAGCTCGGAACAGGGGGCCCGCACAGATACGCAGTATTTT. It yields the protein CASSSEQGARTDTQYF.

The V call is TRBV20-1, the J call TRBJ2-7, with 11 bases fitting TRBD2. Per the germline V gene, CDR1 is DFQATT and CDR2 is SNEGSKA (reference sequence). Trimming at V came to 3 bases and at J to 4 bases, leaving 5 bases not matched to a gene. The CDR3 loop spans 14 amino acids. The CDR3 sequence is CSASVSGRVYEQYF. The DNA of the CDR3 is TGCAGTGCTAGTGTTAGCGGGAGGGTTTACGAGCAGTACTTC.

V and J are TRBV4-1 and TRBJ2-1; D perhaps matches TRBD2 (5 bases). The length of the CDR3 is 16 residues. The germline V and J ends were trimmed by 5 bases and 3 bases, with 17 bases remaining between them. Germline lookup yields CDR1 MGHRA and CDR2 YSYEKL. The CDR3 loop is CASSETGKRLYNEQFF. The CDR3 DNA reads as TGCGCCAGCAGCGAGACGGGGAAGCGGCTCTACAATGAGCAGTTCTTC.

The J gene is TRBJ1-6, the V gene TRBV15; TRBD1 is a possible D gene (6 bases). The germline V and J ends were trimmed by 1 base and 7 bases, with 20 bases remaining between them. This CDR3 is built from 18 residues. Germline values: CDR1 LNHNV, CDR2 YYDKDF (reference sequence). Here the CDR3 DNA reads TGTGCCACCAGCAGAGCGCCCCCGGGAGGGGGTCTCAATTCACCCCTCCACTTT. Its protein product is CATSRAPPGGGLNSPLHF.

Comments on this clonotype: This may arise from a read error, as a much more abundant clone is one base away. This chain connects TRBV5-1 to TRBJ1-2, with 7 bases lining up with TRBD1. The germline CDR1 and CDR2 sequences are SGHRS and YFSETQ. With V trimmed by 4 bases and J by 11 bases, 11 bases remained unmatched. The CDR3 covers 13 residues. The CDR3 DNA is TGCGCCAGCAGCCCCGGGACAGTAATCGGATACACCTTC. It codes for CASSPGTVIGYTF.

This clonotype was found many times. Written as DNA, the CDR3 is TGTGCCAGCAGTTCCATCTTTGGCGGGAGGGGGTACGAGCAGTACTTC. As protein: CASSSIFGGRGYEQYF. The rearrangement uses TRBV28 and TRBJ2-7; 9 bases line up with TRBD2. The CDR3 runs 16 residues. The germline V gene has CDR1 MDHEN and CDR2 SYDVKM. J gave up 4 bases and V 4 bases, and 11 bases lay outside the gene matches.

The sample holds many counts of this clonotype. This chain uses TRBV6-1 with TRBJ1-2; 8 nucleotides match TRBD1. CDR1 and CDR2 (germline): MNHNS, SASEGT. The CDR3 totals 13 residues. Trimming took 5 bases from V and 5 from J; bases not matched to a gene: 4. This CDR3 reads CASSPRDRYGYTF. In DNA, the CDR3 is TGTGCCAGCAGTCCCCGGGACAGGTATGGCTACACCTTC.

The J gene is TRBJ1-2, the V gene TRBV19, with D maybe TRBD1 (6 bases). V was cut by 8 bases and J by 8 bases, with 27 bases left in between. Per germline, CDR1 LNHDA and CDR2 SQIVND (reference sequence). The CDR3 covers 16 residues. The CDR3 bases are TGTGCCAGTCATCCCGGGCCTGGCAGGGGTCTAGGGGGCTACACCTTC. Translation: CASHPGPGRGLGGYTF.

This clonotype was counted a few times. The chain recombines TRBV20-1 with TRBJ1-5; D gene uncertain. V was trimmed by 3 bases and J by 0 bases, leaving 15 bases between them. The CDR3 has 16 residues. Germline values: CDR1 DFQATT, CDR2 SNEGSKA (reference sequence). The CDR3 DNA reads TGCAGTGCTAGGGAAAGTCGAGGGTATAGCAATCAGCCCCAGCATTTT. This codes for CSARESRGYSNQPQHF.

The J gene is TRBJ2-3, the V gene TRBV6-2 or TRBV6-3; the match to TRBD2 covers 9 bases. This CDR3 region has 18 residues. Germline V gene sequence: CDR1 MNHEY, CDR2 SVGEGT. Trimming removed 6 bases from V and 2 bases from J; junction bases left unmatched: 15. The CDR3 region is CASSPLSGSETYTDTQYF. CDR3 DNA: TGTGCCAGCAGCCCCCTTAGCGGGAGCGAAACTTACACAGATACGCAGTATTTT.

This rearrangement joins TRBV4-3 to TRBJ1-1, with no clear D. CDR1 and CDR2 from the germline V gene are LGHNA and YSLEER. CDR3 size: 13 residues. V was pared by 0 bases and J by 8 bases, with 10 bases between. The CDR3 bases are TGCGCCAGCAGCCAAGAAGGCAGAAGAGAAGCTTTCTTT. Translation gives CASSQEGRREAFF.

This clonotype was found a few times. The chain employs TRBV10-3 and TRBJ1-2; D unclear. Germline V lookup: CDR1 ENHRY, CDR2 SYGVKD. Trimming left V 6 bases short and J 3 bases short, with 8 bases between. The length of the CDR3 is 12 residues. CDR3 protein: CAIRTRDYGYTF. The CDR3 coding sequence is TGTGCCATCAGGACCCGAGACTATGGCTACACCTTC.

The chain is built from TRBV10-3 and TRBJ2-3; tentatively, D is TRBD2 (6 bases). The germline CDR1 and CDR2 sequences are ENHRY and SYGVKD. CDR3 length: 15 amino acids. Trimming stripped 7 bases from V and 0 bases from J, with 14 bases between. This CDR3 reads CAITGSSVSTDTQYF. CDR3 nucleotide sequence: TGTGCCATCACCGGGTCTAGCGTTAGCACAGATACGCAGTATTTT.

This clonotype was recorded many times. The chain links TRBV7-3 to TRBJ2-3; 9 bases align to TRBD2. The CDR3 is 15 residues long. The junction had 3 bases not matched to a gene; V was cut back by 5 bases and J by 0 bases. Germline-derived CDR1 and CDR2 are SGHTA and FQGTGA. The CDR3, as DNA: TGTGCCAGCAGCCCCGCGGGGGGGAGCACAGATACGCAGTATTTT. The encoded protein is CASSPAGGSTDTQYF.

The chain combines TRBV20-1 with TRBJ2-7, with TRBD2 matching over 10 bases. Germline CDR1 and CDR2: DFQATT and SNEGSKA (reference sequence). This CDR3 contains 19 residues. The ends lost 0 bases at V and 4 bases at J; junction bases unmatched: 18. The CDR3 nucleotides read TGCAGTGCTAGAGATAGTATAGTGCCTAGCGGGAGTGTTACATACGAGCAGTACTTC. Amino acids: CSARDSIVPSGSVTYEQYF.

There are many counts of this clonotype. This rearrangement joins TRBV5-1 to TRBJ2-7; 8 nucleotides agree with TRBD1. The CDR3 has 16 residues. The V gene's germline CDR1 is SGHRS and CDR2 YFSETQ. Unmatched junction bases numbered 7, after V lost 2 bases and J lost 0 bases. CDR3 coding DNA: TGCGCCAGCAGCTTAATGCCCGGGACAGGCTCCTACGAGCAGTACTTC. It yields the protein CASSLMPGTGSYEQYF.

V and J are TRBV24-1 and TRBJ2-7; the match to TRBD2 covers 10 bases. The junction had 10 bases not matched to a gene; V was cut back by 8 bases and J by 7 bases. The CDR3 spans 14 residues. CDR1 is KGHDR and CDR2 is SFDVKD in the germline V gene. The CDR3 sequence is CATKREGPADEQYF. Here the CDR3 DNA reads TGTGCCACCAAGCGGGAGGGCCCAGCGGATGAGCAGTACTTC.

This clonotype was counted a single time. The chain uses TRBV20-1 and TRBJ2-5; D remains ambiguous. Germline CDR1 and CDR2: DFQATT and SNEGSKA (reference sequence). V lost 4 bases and J 5 bases, leaving 14 bases between the germline ends. This CDR3 has 13 residues. CDR3 bases: TGCAGTGCTAAGCCCGTCCGAGGTGAGACCCAGTACTTC. Protein: CSAKPVRGETQYF.

This clonotype was seen more than once but under ten times. The chain joins TRBV24-1 to TRBJ1-4, with D unresolved. From germline, CDR1 is KGHDR and CDR2 SFDVKD. The CDR3 length is 12 residues. The germline V and J ends were trimmed by 0 bases and 10 bases, with 5 bases remaining between them. The CDR3 spells CATSDLSGKLFF. CDR3 DNA sequence: TGTGCCACCAGTGATTTGTCCGGAAAACTGTTTTTT.

This clonotype was recorded once. One junction end does not reproduce the germline sequence, and a read error may be involved. The V gene is TRBV11-2, the J gene TRBJ2-1, with 9 bases identical to TRBD2. The CDR3 totals 14 residues. Germline V gene sequence: CDR1 SGHAT, CDR2 FQNNGV. The CDR3 DNA sequence: TGCGCCAGCAGCTTGGGGGTGGAGCGGGGGGCGCAGTTCTTC. Its translation: CASSLGVERGAQFF.

Many counts were recorded for this clonotype. This chain uses TRBV28 with TRBJ2-5; D unresolved. CDR1 MDHEN and CDR2 SYDVKM come from the germline V gene. With 7 bases removed from V and 0 bases from J, the gap between germline ends came to 15 bases. The CDR3 consists of 15 residues. CDR3 amino acids: CASTIGSSYQETQYF. The CDR3 DNA reads as TGTGCCAGCACCATAGGCAGTTCGTACCAAGAGACCCAGTACTTC.

Here the CDR3 DNA reads TGTGCCAGCAGCGGACAGGGGGCCTCGGATGGCTACACCTTC. Translating gives CASSGQGASDGYTF. The rearrangement links TRBV9 to TRBJ1-2, with TRBD1 identical over 10 bases. Trimming at V came to 3 bases and at J to 6 bases, leaving 5 bases not matched to a gene. The CDR3 runs to 14 residues. Germline V gene sequence: CDR1 SGDLS, CDR2 YYNGEE.

This clonotype was observed at least ten times. The chain links TRBV10-3 to TRBJ2-1, with TRBD2 matching over 7 bases. The CDR3 consists of 13 residues. J was trimmed by 6 bases and V by 4 bases; bases with no gene match: 3. Germline assignment: CDR1 ENHRY and CDR2 SYGVKD. CDR3 amino acids: CAISAGLPNEQFF. Here the CDR3 DNA reads TGTGCCATCAGTGCGGGACTACCCAATGAGCAGTTCTTC.

This clonotype has only a few counts. The chain uses TRBV18 and TRBJ1-1; no definite D call. CDR1 KGHSH and CDR2 LQKENI come from the germline V gene. The CDR3 covers 14 residues. The V end was cut by 5 bases, the J end by 0 bases, with 10 bases between. The CDR3 sequence: CASSSRDLNTEAFF. The DNA of the CDR3 is TGTGCCAGCTCATCCCGAGATTTGAACACTGAAGCTTTCTTT.

This clonotype came up many times. CDR3: CASSAQAGGYTEAFF. The CDR3 bases are TGTGCCAGCAGCGCACAGGCAGGAGGTTACACTGAAGCTTTCTTT. J is TRBJ1-1 and V is TRBV11-2; a weak D match, TRBD1 (5 bases). V lost 5 bases and J lost 3, with 16 bases in between. The germline CDR1 and CDR2 sequences are SGHAT and FQNNGV. CDR3 length equals 15 residues.